The 15 T cell receptor beta chains listed next were all sequenced from one sample in a study of regulatory T cells in long-lasting Graves disease. Regarding time point: persistent/refractory GD, antithyroid drugs over 5 years with positive TRAb. From RNA extracted from PBMCs, the TCR library was made. According to the study, TCR beta libraries were built with iRepertoire HTBI primers and CDR3-region Arm-PCR. TCRdb processed the multiplex PCR reads anew with MiXCR; each CDR3 protein has one entry. The profile shows a few hundred thousand distinct CDR3 sequences, around 22% of them singletons. The material was peripheral blood mononuclear cells (PBMCs), obtained when the disease was refractory, from a patient treated with antithyroid drugs. The source is a female donor with Graves disease.

This clonotype has a count of ten or more. The V and J genes are TRBV11-2 and TRBJ2-5; TRBD2 aligns across 8 bases. This CDR3 region has 16 residues. The germline V gene encodes CDR1 SGHAT and CDR2 FQNNGV. V lost 4 bases and J lost 5; bases outside the gene matches: 12. This CDR3 is CASSYTPGGWGETQYF. CDR3 in DNA: TGTGCCAGCAGCTATACCCCGGGGGGGTGGGGGGAGACCCAGTACTTC.

This clonotype has more than one count but fewer than ten. This chain links TRBV14 with TRBJ2-3; D is tentatively TRBD1 or TRBD2 (7 bases each). The V and J ends lost 4 bases and 2 bases respectively, with 28 bases between them. The CDR3 sequence is 20 residues long. CDR1 is SGHDN, CDR2 FVKESK, per germline. CDR3: CASSRWERDSYRTLTDTQYF. The CDR3 DNA sequence: TGTGCCAGCAGCCGATGGGAGCGGGACAGCTACCGTACTCTCACAGATACGCAGTATTTT.

The rearrangement uses TRBV19 and TRBJ1-4; D gene ambiguous. Germline assignment: CDR1 LNHDA and CDR2 SQIVND (reference sequence). Trimming stripped 1 base from V and 0 bases from J, with 3 bases between. The CDR3 is made up of 14 amino acids. The CDR3 loop is CASSIAATNEKLFF. The CDR3 bases are TGTGCCAGTAGTATAGCTGCAACTAATGAAAAACTGTTTTTT.

This chain connects TRBV5-6 to TRBJ1-6, with D unresolved. Germline V gene sequence: CDR1 SGHDT, CDR2 YYEEEE. Deletions cut 0 bases from V and 6 bases from J, with 7 bases between. This CDR3 comprises 14 residues. CDR3 nucleotides: TGTGCCAGCAGCTTGGGGGTTAGTAATTCACCCCTCCACTTT. It specifies CASSLGVSNSPLHF.

The V and J genes are TRBV9 and TRBJ2-7; D is perhaps TRBD1 (6 bases). Trimming removed 0 bases at V and 2 bases at J, with 12 bases between. The germline V gene encodes CDR1 SGDLS and CDR2 YYNGEE. CDR3 length: 15 residues. For the CDR3, the DNA is TGTGCCAGCAGCGTAGACTCACAGGGAGCCTACGAGCAGTACTTC. Protein product: CASSVDSQGAYEQYF.

This clonotype has just a few counts. The rearrangement uses TRBV7-2 and TRBJ2-7, with TRBD2 matching 13 bases. Germline loops: CDR1 SGHTA, CDR2 FQGNSA. The V and J ends lost 3 bases and 7 bases, in that order; junction bases with no gene match: 6. There are 15 residues in the CDR3. The CDR3 spells CASSFRTSGSWEQYF. The CDR3 DNA is TGTGCCAGCAGCTTTAGGACTAGCGGGAGTTGGGAGCAGTACTTC.

This clonotype was detected many times. The chain combines TRBV7-2 with TRBJ2-5; 7 nucleotides agree with TRBD1. V lost 5 bases to trimming and J lost 2 bases; unmatched junction nucleotides: 8. Germline loops: CDR1 SGHTA, CDR2 FQGNSA. The CDR3 runs to 15 residues. The CDR3 DNA sequence: TGTGCCAGCAGCCCAGGACAGGTAACACAAGAGACCCAGTACTTC. Amino acids: CASSPGQVTQETQYF.

This clonotype was recorded at least ten times. The chain combines TRBV2 with TRBJ2-7; no reliable D call. From germline, CDR1 is SNHLY and CDR2 FYNNEI. The CDR3 extends over 12 amino acids. V lost 1 base to trimming and J lost 4 bases, with 5 bases between them. CDR3 loop: CASSEVGYEQYF. In DNA form, the CDR3 reads TGTGCCAGCAGTGAAGTGGGTTACGAGCAGTACTTC. Variable domain in full (rest from reference TRBV2 and TRBJ2-7): EPEVTQTPSHQVTQMGQEVILRCVPISNHLYFYWYRQILGQKVEFLVSFYNNEISEKSEIFDDQFSVERPDGSNFTLKIRSTKLEDSAMYFCASSEVGYEQYFGPGTRLTVT.

This clonotype was detected ten times or more. The chain joins TRBV2 to TRBJ2-5; D gene unclear. V was cut by 10 bases and J by 2 bases, with 14 bases left in between. The V gene's germline CDR1 is SNHLY and CDR2 FYNNEI. The CDR3 length is 13 residues. In nucleotides, the CDR3 is TGTGCCATCCTCAGACAATTTCAAGAGACCCAGTACTTC. Translation: CAILRQFQETQYF.

The rearrangement joins TRBV7-9 to TRBJ2-7; D not certain. This CDR3 has 12 residues. Germline V gene sequence: CDR1 SEHNR, CDR2 FQNEAQ (reference sequence). V was clipped by 5 bases and J by 5 bases, with 10 bases between them. CDR3 nucleotides: TGTGCCAGCAGCGCTACCTTGGACGAGCAGTACTTC. Protein: CASSATLDEQYF.

J is TRBJ2-5 and V is TRBV7-8; 9 bases match TRBD1. The length of the CDR3 is 16 residues. In germline, CDR1 is SGHVS, CDR2 FQNEAQ. J was trimmed by 5 bases and V by 4 bases; bases with no gene match: 11. CDR3 DNA: TGTGCCAGCAGCTCGCTTTTGACAGGGGGTAGGGAGACCCAGTACTTC. As protein: CASSSLLTGGRETQYF.

The rearrangement uses TRBV27 and TRBJ1-5, with TRBD1 matching 7 bases. This CDR3 contains 15 residues. J was trimmed by 4 bases and V by 1 base; bases with no gene match: 4. Looked up from germline, CDR1 is MNHEY and CDR2 is SMNVEV (reference sequence). CDR3 coding DNA: TGTGCCAGCAGTTTATTCAGGGGGTGGAATCAGCCCCAGCATTTT. Residues: CASSLFRGWNQPQHF.

As DNA, the CDR3 is TGTGCCAGTACCATACGGAAGATAGACAGCGGATCCGTCTATGGCTACACCTTC. Protein product: CASTIRKIDSGSVYGYTF. The rearrangement uses TRBV19 and TRBJ1-2; perhaps TRBD1 as D (5 bases). Germline V CDR1 and CDR2: LNHDA, SQIVND (reference sequence). V was pared by 7 bases and J by 4 bases, with 28 bases between. This CDR3 contains 18 residues.

This clonotype was picked up many times. This chain joins TRBV10-3 and TRBJ2-5, with 8 bases identical to TRBD2. Germline assignment: CDR1 ENHRY and CDR2 SYGVKD. This CDR3 spans 14 amino acids. The V and J ends lost 4 bases and 5 bases, in that order; junction bases with no gene match: 6. For the CDR3, the DNA is TGTGCCATCAGTGGTTTAGCGGGAATGGAGACCCAGTACTTC. This encodes CAISGLAGMETQYF.

This clonotype was detected only a few times. The chain recombines TRBV7-2 with TRBJ1-2; tentative D call: TRBD1 (5 bases). Trimming took off 7 bases at V and 1 base at J, with 19 bases between the two ends. Germline values: CDR1 SGHTA, CDR2 FQGNSA. The CDR3 totals 16 residues. Here the CDR3 DNA reads TGTGCCAGCACCAGACGGGGCTCAGACGTTAACTATGGCTACACCTTC. Translation: CASTRRGSDVNYGYTF.